The 32 T cell receptor beta chains below were found in one sample sequenced in a study of OX40 agonist ivuxolimab in advanced cancers. Here immunoSEQ multiplex PCR was the method, and the copy in TCRdb shows in-frame clones only, minus some. The sample records 90,000 or so clones, around 87% being singletons. This sample comprised CD4+ or CD8+ T cells sorted from blood, obtained in a trial of the OX40 agonist ivuxolimab. The receptors come from an adult with an advanced solid tumor such as melanoma, head and neck, liver or kidney cancer.

The chain couples TRBV19 to TRBJ2-3; TRBD1 aligns across 8 bases. The CDR3 totals 16 residues. V shed 3 bases and J 1 base; nucleotides not matched to a gene: 6. Per germline, CDR1 LNHDA and CDR2 SQIVND (reference sequence). CDR3 loop: CASSMRTGRGTDTQYF. The CDR3 DNA sequence: TGTGCCAGTAGTATGCGGACAGGGCGAGGCACAGATACGCAGTATTTT.

This chain uses TRBV18 with TRBJ2-1; maybe TRBD2 (5 bases). The CDR3 spans 13 residues. V was shortened by 2 bases and J by 6 bases, with 8 bases between the two germline ends. The germline gives CDR1 KGHSH, CDR2 LQKENI. The CDR3 DNA reads as TGTGCCAGCTCACCAGGGAGTATCAATGAGCAGTTCTTC. Protein sequence: CASSPGSINEQFF.

The rearrangement joins TRBV28 to TRBJ2-7; TRBD1 is a possible D gene (5 bases). CDR1 MDHEN and CDR2 SYDVKM come from the germline V gene. The CDR3 covers 13 residues. V lost 5 bases and J 6 bases, leaving 14 bases between the germline ends. DNA of the CDR3: TGTGCCAGCAGTACCGTGGGGCGCTCCGAGCAGTACTTC. Its protein is CASSTVGRSEQYF. Full variable domain (rest looked up from reference TRBV28 and TRBJ2-7): DVKVTQSSRYLVKRTGEKVFLECVQDMDHENMFWYRQDPGLGLRLIYFSYDVKMKEKGDIPEGYSVSREKKERFSLILESASTNQTSMYLCASSTVGRSEQYFGPGTRLTVT.

V and J are TRBV6-1 and TRBJ1-5; D is ambiguous. This CDR3 comprises 15 residues. Trimming stripped 5 bases from V and 0 bases from J, with 11 bases between. Germline V gene lookup returns CDR1 MNHNS and CDR2 SASEGT. The CDR3 here is CASSQEIFSNQPQHF. The CDR3 DNA reads as TGTGCCAGCAGTCAAGAGATTTTTAGCAATCAGCCCCAGCATTTT.

J is TRBJ1-5 and V is TRBV5-6; D remains unclear. Trimming pared 3 bases from V and 6 bases from J, leaving 13 bases between. Germline CDR1 is SGHDT and CDR2 is YYEEEE. CDR3 length: 14 amino acids. The CDR3 DNA reads TGTGCCAGCAGCTACCAAGCGCAGTCTCAGCCCCAGCATTTT. Protein: CASSYQAQSQPQHF. Full variable domain (remainder filled in from reference TRBV5-6 and TRBJ1-5): DAGVTQSPTHLIKTRGQQVTLRCSPKSGHDTVSWYQQALGQGPQFIFQYYEEEERQRGNFPDRFSGHQFPNYSSELNVNALLLGDSALYLCASSYQAQSQPQHFGDGTRLSIL.

The genes are TRBV15 and TRBJ1-1; D ambiguous. Germline CDR1 LNHNV, CDR2 YYDKDF (reference sequence). V was clipped by 1 base and J by 5 bases, with 11 bases between them. The CDR3 totals 14 residues. The CDR3 coding sequence is TGTGCCACCAGCAGAGTGGGAACGGGAACTGAAGCTTTCTTT. This sequence encodes CATSRVGTGTEAFF.

The chain recombines TRBV19 with TRBJ1-5; 8 bases fit TRBD1. The CDR3 is 14 amino acids. J lost 4 bases, V lost 4 bases, and 3 bases had no gene match. Germline V gives CDR1 LNHDA, CDR2 SQIVND (reference sequence). The CDR3 coding sequence is TGTGCCAGTAGTAATTACAGGGGGAATCAGCCCCAGCATTTT. Translating gives CASSNYRGNQPQHF.

The chain joins TRBV29-1 to TRBJ1-1, with D hard to call. V gave up 1 base and J gave up 0 bases, with 9 bases separating them. The CDR3 sequence is 14 residues long. Germline CDR1 reads SQVTM; CDR2 reads ANQGSEA. The CDR3 spells CSVEVSGLNTEAFF. Written as DNA, the CDR3 is TGCAGCGTTGAAGTTTCGGGGTTGAACACTGAAGCTTTCTTT.

The V gene is TRBV5-6, the J gene TRBJ2-1; D might be TRBD1 (5 bases). Germline V gene data show CDR1 as SGHDT and CDR2 as YYEEEE. V dropped 0 bases and J dropped 11 bases, with 6 bases sitting between them. The CDR3 has 11 amino acids. The CDR3 region has the DNA TGTGCCAGCAGCTTGGGACAGAAGCAGTTCTTC. Translated, it gives CASSLGQKQFF.

The genes are TRBV10-3 and TRBJ2-3, with TRBD2 as a possible D gene (5 bases). The V and J ends lost 8 bases and 4 bases respectively, with 10 bases between them. Per the germline V gene, CDR1 is ENHRY and CDR2 is SYGVKD. The CDR3 runs to 12 residues. DNA for the CDR3: TGTGCCATCGGGAGAGTCGCAGATACGCAGTATTTT. It codes for CAIGRVADTQYF.

CDR3 in DNA: TGCAGTGGGGACAGGGGGCAAGCAGATACGCAGTATTTT. It specifies CSGDRGQADTQYF. V and J are TRBV29-1 and TRBJ2-3, with 12 bases identical to TRBD1. Germline assignment: CDR1 SQVTM and CDR2 ANQGSEA. The length of the CDR3 is 13 residues.

J is TRBJ2-5 and V is TRBV28, with 10 positions matching TRBD2. V shed 5 bases and J 5 bases; nucleotides not matched to a gene: 8. Germline CDR1 MDHEN, CDR2 SYDVKM. CDR3 size: 15 residues. The CDR3 bases are TGTGCCAGCAGTCCCCTAGCGGGAGTGGGGGAGACCCAGTACTTC. This translates into CASSPLAGVGETQYF.

The rearrangement links TRBV19 to TRBJ1-3; D perhaps matches TRBD1 (5 bases). This CDR3 has 16 amino acids. The germline CDR1 and CDR2 sequences are LNHDA and SQIVND (reference sequence). Deletions cut 7 bases from V and 1 base from J, with 17 bases between. DNA for the CDR3: TGTGCCAGTACCAGGGAGGGCTTTTATTCTGGAAACACCATATATTTT. Its protein is CASTREGFYSGNTIYF.

The gene calls are TRBV27 and TRBJ1-6, with no clear D. Germline loops: CDR1 MNHEY, CDR2 SMNVEV (reference sequence). The length of the CDR3 is 13 residues. Trimming removed 3 bases from V and 5 bases from J, with 5 bases in between. The CDR3 sequence: CASSLQDNSPLHF. CDR3 DNA: TGTGCCAGCAGTTTGCAGGATAATTCACCCCTCCACTTT.

This clone was detected only once. CDR3 region: CASSIRGRDQQYF. As DNA, the CDR3 is TGTGCCAGTAGTATTAGGGGCCGGGACCAACAGTACTTC. The V gene is TRBV19, the J gene TRBJ2-7, with D perhaps matching TRBD1 or TRBD2 (5 bases each). This CDR3 region has 13 residues. CDR1 is LNHDA and CDR2 is SQIVND in the germline V gene (reference sequence). Trimming removed 3 bases from V and 10 bases from J, with 16 bases in between. Using reference TRBV19 and TRBJ2-7 for the parts outside the CDR3, the full variable domain is DGGITQSPKYLFRKEGQNVTLSCEQNLNHDAMYWYRQDPGQGLRLIYYSQIVNDFQKGDIAEGYSVSREKKESFPLTVTSAQKNPTAFYLCASSIRGRDQQYFGPGTRLTVT.

The chain employs TRBV27 and TRBJ1-5; 8 nucleotides line up with TRBD1. J gave up 0 bases and V 5 bases, and 3 bases lay outside the gene matches. The germline V gene has CDR1 MNHEY and CDR2 SMNVEV (reference sequence). The CDR3 extends over 15 amino acids. CDR3 region: CASSGQGFSNQPQHF. CDR3 sequence (DNA): TGTGCCAGCAGTGGACAGGGTTTTAGCAATCAGCCCCAGCATTTT.

Here the CDR3 reads CASSRILGGTQYF. The CDR3 DNA is TGTGCCAGCAGCCGGATTTTAGGTGGGACCCAGTACTTC. The J gene is TRBJ2-5, the V gene TRBV7-3; D gene unclear. The CDR3 has 13 residues. V lost 5 bases and J 7 bases, leaving 14 bases between the germline ends. CDR1 and CDR2 (germline): SGHTA, FQGTGA.

The chain couples TRBV19 to TRBJ2-7; maybe TRBD1 (5 bases). Between the trimmed V and J ends, which lost 6 bases and 2 bases, there was a span of 17 bases. Germline CDR1 reads LNHDA; CDR2 reads SQIVND (reference sequence). The CDR3 runs to 15 residues. DNA for the CDR3: TGTGCCAGTAGCCATGCCCACACAGGTGCCTACGAGCAGTACTTC. Amino acid sequence: CASSHAHTGAYEQYF.

The V and J genes are TRBV2 and TRBJ2-4, with D hard to call. This CDR3 has 12 residues. V lost 7 bases and J lost 0, with 4 bases in between. Per germline, CDR1 SNHLY and CDR2 FYNNEI. CDR3 sequence: CASMRAKNIQYF. CDR3 coding DNA: TGTGCCAGCATGAGAGCCAAAAACATTCAGTACTTC.

The chain uses TRBV7-6 and TRBJ2-3, with TRBD2 matching 8 bases. The CDR3 totals 15 residues. Germline loops: CDR1 SGHVS, CDR2 FNYEAQ. The junction had 5 bases not matched to a gene; V was cut back by 5 bases and J by 1 base. The CDR3 reads CASSPQTSGTDTQYF. In DNA, the CDR3 is TGTGCCAGCAGCCCGCAGACTAGCGGCACAGATACGCAGTATTTT.

The V call is TRBV5-1, the J call TRBJ2-5, with D possibly TRBD1 on 5 matching bases. Deletions cut 2 bases from V and 9 bases from J, with 20 bases between. In germline, CDR1 is SGHRS, CDR2 YFSETQ. The CDR3 extends over 15 amino acids. In nucleotides, the CDR3 is TGCGCCAGCAGCTTCGGCAGAAACCCCCCAGGGCCCCAGTACTTC. Translating it yields CASSFGRNPPGPQYF.

V usage is TRBV11-2 and J usage is TRBJ2-1; 8 bases match TRBD2. The ends lost 2 bases at V and 7 bases at J; junction bases unmatched: 10. Germline V gene data show CDR1 as SGHAT and CDR2 as FQNNGV. The CDR3 spans 16 residues. The CDR3 spells CASSLTREGLRNEQFF. The CDR3 nucleotides are TGTGCCAGCAGCTTAACCCGGGAGGGCCTTAGGAATGAGCAGTTCTTC.

The V and J genes are TRBV10-3 and TRBJ2-1, with 10 bases identical to TRBD2. In germline, CDR1 is ENHRY, CDR2 SYGVKD. The CDR3 covers 15 residues. With 3 bases clipped from V and 4 bases from J, the junction kept 3 bases outside the gene matches. CDR3 sequence reads: CAISDVAGGYNEQFF. CDR3 bases: TGTGCCATCAGTGACGTAGCGGGGGGTTACAATGAGCAGTTCTTC.

The J gene is TRBJ1-2, the V gene TRBV19; D may be TRBD1 (5 bases). Germline V gives CDR1 LNHDA, CDR2 SQIVND (reference sequence). The CDR3 is 15 amino acids. Trimming removed 3 bases at V and 4 bases at J, with 15 bases between. In nucleotides, the CDR3 is TGTGCCAGTAGTATCTTTGGGGACCCGGGCTATGGCTACACCTTC. It translates to CASSIFGDPGYGYTF.

Comments on this clone: The junction shows a germline mismatch at one end, possibly a read error. The chain has TRBV5-4 and TRBJ1-2; D ambiguous. Germline V gene lookup returns CDR1 SGHNT and CDR2 YYREEE (reference sequence). CDR3 length equals 13 residues. The CDR3 DNA follows: TGTGCCAGCGGCTTGGTAACAGCGGATGGCTACACCTTC. It specifies CASGLVTADGYTF.

The chain recombines TRBV7-9 with TRBJ2-7, with TRBD1 identical over 11 bases. The CDR3 consists of 14 residues. Germline loops: CDR1 SEHNR, CDR2 FQNEAQ (reference sequence). V was pared by 4 bases and J by 3 bases, with 2 bases of the junction left unmatched. The CDR3 is CASSWDRGDYEQYF. The DNA of the CDR3 is TGTGCCAGCAGCTGGGACAGGGGGGACTACGAGCAGTACTTC. The full variable domain, completed using reference TRBV7-9 and TRBJ2-7, is DTGVSQNPRHKITKRGQNVTFRCDPISEHNRLYWYRQTLGQGPEFLTYFQNEAQLEKSRLLSDRFSAERPKGSFSTLEIQRTEQGDSAMYLCASSWDRGDYEQYFGPGTRLTVT.

This chain connects TRBV28 to TRBJ1-2; 9 bases match TRBD1. V was clipped by 9 bases and J by 0 bases; unmatched bases: 5. The germline V gene has CDR1 MDHEN and CDR2 SYDVKM. This CDR3 is built from 14 residues. The CDR3 DNA sequence: TGTGCCAGTCAGGACAGGGGACCTAACTATGGCTACACCTTC. Translating it yields CASQDRGPNYGYTF.

V is TRBV7-2 and J is TRBJ2-5; weak D call: TRBD1 (5 bases). Germline V CDR1 and CDR2: SGHTA, FQGNSA. The CDR3 extends over 14 amino acids. Trimming left V 5 bases short and J 5 bases short, with 15 bases between. CDR3 nucleotide sequence: TGTGCCAGCAGCAAGGCTGGGGCTAGTGAGACCCAGTACTTC. Amino acid sequence: CASSKAGASETQYF.

This chain links TRBV30 with TRBJ2-7; no firm D call. The ends were cut back, 1 base at V and 4 bases at J, with 5 bases in the middle. The CDR3 sequence is 11 residues long. Germline V gene lookup returns CDR1 GTSNPN and CDR2 SVGIG (reference sequence). The DNA for the CDR3 is TGTGCCTGGAGTGCAGTTTACGAGCAGTACTTC. Translation gives CAWSAVYEQYF.

The genes are TRBV5-1 and TRBJ2-7; TRBD1 is a possible D gene (5 bases). V lost 3 bases and J 3 bases, leaving 13 bases between the germline ends. Looked up from germline, CDR1 is SGHRS and CDR2 is YFSETQ. The CDR3 has 14 residues. The CDR3 DNA follows: TGCGCCAGCAGCTCGACCTCTGACAGCTACGAGCAGTACGTC. Amino acids: CASSSTSDSYEQYV.

A single count supports this clone. V is TRBV25-1 and J is TRBJ1-2; D call uncertain. Trimming removed 4 bases at V and 8 bases at J, with 14 bases between. CDR3 length: 13 amino acids. CDR1 MGHDK and CDR2 SYGVNS come from the germline V gene. DNA for the CDR3: TGTGCCAGCAGTGTCTTCGCTGAGACCGGCTACACCTTC. Translating it yields CASSVFAETGYTF.

This chain uses TRBV6-1 with TRBJ1-6, with 7 nucleotides matching TRBD1. The CDR3 consists of 15 residues. CDR1 is MNHNS and CDR2 is SASEGT in the germline V gene. J gave up 7 bases and V 7 bases, and 10 bases lay outside the gene matches. CDR3 amino acids: CASKRGQNENSPLHF. The CDR3 coding sequence is TGTGCCAGCAAACGGGGACAGAACGAGAATTCACCCCTCCACTTT.